Following are 26 T cell receptor beta chains from one sample sequenced in a study of blood T cell repertoires in COVID-19 (dated by TCRdb to about 2020). The receptor library was made with the immunoSEQ multiplex PCR assay. This immuneACCESS table, as held by TCRdb, lists in-frame sequences with V and J called but not all clones. Of the missing ones, under half trace to an unresolved V gene in checked studies; the others have no known cause. The sample includes about 240,000 clones, with about 70% observed a single time. Of the sample, over 3% falls within the top ten clones. Source material: peripheral blood. These receptors came from a woman older than 75 with acute or convalescent COVID-19.

V usage is TRBV2 and J usage is TRBJ1-3; 7 bases map to TRBD1. Looked up from germline, CDR1 is SNHLY and CDR2 is FYNNEI. J gave up 8 bases and V 3 bases, and 7 bases lay outside the gene matches. The CDR3 extends over 14 amino acids. The CDR3 sequence: CASSERGQLYTIYF. The CDR3 nucleotides are TGTGCCAGCAGTGAGCGGGGACAGTTATACACCATATATTTT.

Notes on this clone: The junction differs from germline at one of its ends, possibly a read error. V usage is TRBV5-4 and J usage is TRBJ2-7, with TRBD2 matching over 7 bases. The germline CDR1 and CDR2 sequences are SGHNT and YYREEE (reference sequence). The CDR3 runs 15 residues. The CDR3 here is CASSLTAGPSNEQYF. CDR3 in DNA: TGTGCCAGCAGCTTAACAGCGGGGCCCTCCAACGAGCAGTACTTC.

This chain connects TRBV6-5 to TRBJ1-5; 9 bases line up with TRBD1. The germline CDR1 and CDR2 sequences are MNHEY and SVGAGI. The CDR3 consists of 14 residues. V lost 5 bases and J lost 6; bases outside the gene matches: 5. As DNA, the CDR3 is TGTGCCAGCAGTCCGGACAGGGGCCCTCAGCCCCAGCATTTT. Translated: CASSPDRGPQPQHF.

The V gene is TRBV5-1, the J gene TRBJ2-5; 7 bases map to TRBD1. Germline V gene data show CDR1 as SGHRS and CDR2 as YFSETQ. The V gene end was trimmed by 0 bases and the J gene end by 4 bases; junction bases not matched to a gene: 9. The length of the CDR3 is 16 residues. The DNA for the CDR3 is TGCGCCAGCAGCTTGGGTTGGTCAGGGGGTTCAGAGACCCAGTACTTC. It is translated as CASSLGWSGGSETQYF. The complete variable domain, with remaining parts taken from reference TRBV5-1 and TRBJ2-5, reads KAGVTQTPRYLIKTRGQQVTLSCSPISGHRSVSWYQQTPGQGLQFLFEYFSETQRNKGNFPGRFSGRQFSNSRSEMNVSTLELGDSALYLCASSLGWSGGSETQYFGPGTRLLVL.

The chain links TRBV9 to TRBJ1-4; 11 bases match TRBD1. CDR1 and CDR2 (germline): SGDLS, YYNGEE. The J segment lost 7 bases and the V segment lost 3 bases, leaving 5 bases of the junction unmatched. The CDR3 covers 15 residues. CDR3 protein: CASSEGTGGREKLFF. Written as DNA, the CDR3 is TGTGCCAGCAGCGAGGGGACAGGGGGTCGTGAAAAACTGTTTTTT.

About this clone: Other DNA sequences in this sample translate to the same CDR3. The chain joins TRBV18 to TRBJ1-1; no clear D. V lost 3 bases, J lost 2 bases, and 7 bases lay in between. From germline, CDR1 is KGHSH and CDR2 LQKENI. The CDR3 loop spans 13 amino acids. The CDR3: CASSPNTNTEAFF. The CDR3 DNA reads TGTGCCAGCTCACCTAACACCAACACTGAAGCTTTCTTT.

The chain combines TRBV9 with TRBJ2-1; 9 bases are a match to TRBD2. Trimming removed 0 bases from V and 5 bases from J; junction bases left unmatched: 18. CDR3 length: 20 amino acids. Per germline, CDR1 SGDLS and CDR2 YYNGEE. The CDR3, as DNA: TGTGCCAGCAGCGTAGGAGATATCTGGGCTAGCGGGACCACTAACAATGAGCAGTTCTTC. Its protein is CASSVGDIWASGTTNNEQFF.

The chain has TRBV6-4 and TRBJ1-3; D gene ambiguous. The CDR3 has 18 amino acids. CDR1 and CDR2 from the germline V gene are MRHNA and SNTAGT. V dropped 0 bases and J dropped 0 bases, with 15 bases sitting between them. The CDR3 here is CASSDSMSVFHSGNTIYF. The CDR3 bases are TGTGCCAGCAGTGACTCGATGTCAGTCTTTCACTCTGGAAACACCATATATTTT.

The rearrangement links TRBV7-5 to TRBJ2-7; TRBD1, as called in the table, went unchecked against the DNA. TRBV7-5 is annotated as a pseudogene. CDR3 size: 17 residues. The CDR3 DNA is TGTGTCAGACCACGGGGGACAGGGGGCGCATTAGGCCACGAGCAGTACTTC. Protein: CVRPRGTGGALGHEQYF.

The rearrangement joins TRBV4-1 to TRBJ1-2; D call uncertain. Trimming pared 4 bases from V and 5 bases from J, leaving 20 bases between. CDR3 length: 16 amino acids. Germline lookup yields CDR1 MGHRA and CDR2 YSYEKL. The CDR3 reads CASSPMRAVGLYGYTF. CDR3 nucleotides: TGCGCCAGCAGCCCGATGCGGGCAGTGGGTCTTTATGGCTACACCTTC.

This clone has more than one count but fewer than ten. The chain employs TRBV11-2 and TRBJ2-1; TRBD2 aligns across 8 bases. Trimming cost V 2 bases and J 6 bases; bases outside gene matches: 3. Looked up from germline, CDR1 is SGHAT and CDR2 is FQNNGV. The CDR3 is 14 residues long. The DNA of the CDR3 is TGTGCCAGCAGCTTAAGAACTAGCGGCAATGAGCAGTTCTTC. Its protein product is CASSLRTSGNEQFF.

The chain recombines TRBV19 with TRBJ1-2, with TRBD1 matching 7 bases. Germline V gives CDR1 LNHDA, CDR2 SQIVND (reference sequence). Losses at the gene ends were 3 bases for V and 4 bases for J; bases not matched to a gene: 11. The CDR3 extends over 16 amino acids. The CDR3 region is CASSIRGQALSYGYTF. CDR3 coding DNA: TGTGCCAGTAGTATCCGCGGACAGGCCCTTTCCTATGGCTACACCTTC.

In this sample, this clone turned up a few times. The chain carries TRBV15 and TRBJ2-7, with D possibly matching TRBD1 (5 bases). Between the trimmed V and J ends, which lost 0 bases and 7 bases, there was a span of 13 bases. The CDR3 has 14 amino acids. The germline V gene encodes CDR1 LNHNV and CDR2 YYDKDF (reference sequence). The CDR3: CATSRDFRENEQYF. CDR3 sequence (DNA): TGTGCCACCAGCAGAGATTTCAGGGAAAATGAGCAGTACTTC.

The genes are TRBV30 and TRBJ1-6; 9 bases align to TRBD1. Looked up from germline, CDR1 is GTSNPN and CDR2 is SVGIG (reference sequence). The J segment lost 6 bases and the V segment lost 8 bases, leaving 5 bases of the junction unmatched. The CDR3 consists of 13 residues. The CDR3 DNA follows: TGTGCCGGGGGACAGGGAGGTAATTCACCCCTCCACTTT. Translation: CAGGQGGNSPLHF.

V usage is TRBV6-5 and J usage is TRBJ1-6; D uncertain. Germline CDR1 reads MNHEY; CDR2 reads SVGAGI. Trimming removed 0 bases from V and 9 bases from J, with 12 bases in between. The CDR3 spans 15 residues. CDR3 region: CASSYSNIGSSPLHF. The CDR3 nucleotides read TGTGCCAGCAGTTACTCGAATATCGGGTCTTCACCCCTCCACTTT.

The rearrangement joins TRBV19 to TRBJ1-6, with 7 bases fitting TRBD1. The CDR3 is 15 residues long. CDR1 and CDR2 (germline): LNHDA, SQIVND (reference sequence). Trimming at V came to 3 bases and at J to 5 bases, leaving 4 bases not matched to a gene. The DNA for the CDR3 is TGTGCCAGTAGTATGAGGACAGGCAATAATTCACCCCTCCACTTT. Translation: CASSMRTGNNSPLHF.

The chain joins TRBV19 to TRBJ2-1; 11 nucleotides agree with TRBD2. The CDR3 consists of 16 residues. Germline CDR1 and CDR2: LNHDA and SQIVND (reference sequence). V gave up 1 base and J gave up 9 bases; unmatched junction bases: 8. The DNA for the CDR3 is TGTGCCAGTAGTATAGCCTGGACTAGCGGGCGGAGTGAGCAGTTCTTC. Amino acids: CASSIAWTSGRSEQFF.

The chain uses TRBV27 and TRBJ1-5; TRBD1 aligns across 8 bases. The CDR3 is made up of 14 amino acids. Trimming removed 5 bases from V and 2 bases from J; junction bases left unmatched: 2. CDR1 MNHEY and CDR2 SMNVEV come from the germline V gene (reference sequence). The CDR3 DNA follows: TGTGCCAGCAGTCCGGGACAGGGCAATCAGCCCCAGCATTTT. Protein product: CASSPGQGNQPQHF.

The V call is TRBV11-2, the J call TRBJ1-6; the D is unclear. V lost 5 bases and J lost 4, with 18 bases in between. The CDR3 runs to 17 residues. The V gene's germline CDR1 is SGHAT and CDR2 FQNNGV. In DNA form, the CDR3 reads TGTGCCAGCAGCCTACTTAAAACCCTCCATTATAATTCACCCCTCCACTTT. Protein product: CASSLLKTLHYNSPLHF.

This clone was counted between two and nine times. A much larger clone differs from this one at a single base, so this may be a read error. V gene TRBV6-6 combines with J gene TRBJ1-2, with 10 positions matching TRBD1. The V gene's germline CDR1 is MNHNY and CDR2 SVGAGI (reference sequence). Unmatched junction bases numbered 5, after V lost 6 bases and J lost 4 bases. This CDR3 comprises 14 residues. DNA of the CDR3: TGTGCCAGCAGATCCGGGACAGGGGTCTATGGCTACACCTTC. Its translation: CASRSGTGVYGYTF.

This clone was picked up a small number of times. The chain joins TRBV29-1 to TRBJ2-4; D not resolved. CDR1 is SQVTM, CDR2 ANQGSEA, per germline. Trimming left V 7 bases short and J 6 bases short, with 16 bases between. The CDR3 sequence is 13 residues long. The CDR3 DNA reads TGCAGCGCTGTCCCGCGCGGTGGAAACATTCAGTACTTC. Protein: CSAVPRGGNIQYF.

This chain uses TRBV6-5 with TRBJ1-1; D remains ambiguous. Germline values: CDR1 MNHEY, CDR2 SVGAGI. This CDR3 is built from 15 residues. Trimming removed 6 bases from V and 5 bases from J, with 19 bases in between. As DNA, the CDR3 is TGTGCCAGCAGAAGAACTGGGCAGGTGTTGACTGAAGCTTTCTTT. Translating gives CASRRTGQVLTEAFF.

This clone has just a few counts. The rearrangement links TRBV5-1 to TRBJ2-2, with 12 positions matching TRBD1. V was clipped by 0 bases and J by 5 bases; unmatched bases: 2. Germline V gene sequence: CDR1 SGHRS, CDR2 YFSETQ. The CDR3 is 16 residues long. The CDR3 sequence: CASSLAGQGATGELFF. Here the CDR3 DNA reads TGCGCCAGCAGCTTGGCGGGACAGGGGGCTACCGGGGAGCTGTTTTTT.

J is TRBJ1-1 and V is TRBV4-2; D not resolved. Trimming removed 0 bases at V and 0 bases at J, with 8 bases between. The CDR3 has 15 residues. From germline, CDR1 is LGHNA and CDR2 YNFKEQ. In DNA form, the CDR3 reads TGTGCCAGCAGCCAAGAGTTCAGTATGAACACTGAAGCTTTCTTT. Protein sequence: CASSQEFSMNTEAFF.

The rearrangement links TRBV25-1 to TRBJ2-3, with 9 bases fitting TRBD1. The V gene end was trimmed by 2 bases and the J gene end by 4 bases; junction bases not matched to a gene: 13. This CDR3 has 18 amino acids. Germline V gene data show CDR1 as MGHDK and CDR2 as SYGVNS. The CDR3 reads CASSEPRGGTGLSDTQYF. The DNA for the CDR3 is TGTGCCAGCAGTGAACCCCGGGGTGGGACAGGGTTGTCAGATACGCAGTATTTT.

In its sample, this clone was seen once. The genes are TRBV3-1 (or the pseudogene TRBV3-2) and TRBJ2-3; TRBD2 matches 7 bases. The CDR3 has 14 amino acids. Looked up from germline, CDR1 is LGHDT and CDR2 is YNNKEL (reference sequence). After removal of 5 bases from V and 4 bases from J, the junction contained 6 bases not matched to a gene. CDR3 amino acids: CASSRAGRADTQYF. The CDR3 region has the DNA TGTGCCAGCAGCAGAGCGGGACGGGCAGATACGCAGTATTTT.